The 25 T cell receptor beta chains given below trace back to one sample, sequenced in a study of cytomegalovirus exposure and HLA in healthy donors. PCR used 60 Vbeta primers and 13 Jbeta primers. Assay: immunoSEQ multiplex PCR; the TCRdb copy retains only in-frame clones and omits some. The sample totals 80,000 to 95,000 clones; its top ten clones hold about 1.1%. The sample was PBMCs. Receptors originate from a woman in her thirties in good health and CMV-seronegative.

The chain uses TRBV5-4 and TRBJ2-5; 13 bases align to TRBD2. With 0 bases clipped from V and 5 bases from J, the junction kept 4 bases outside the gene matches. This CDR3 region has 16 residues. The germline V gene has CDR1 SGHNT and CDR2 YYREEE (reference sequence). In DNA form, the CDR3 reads TGTGCCAGCAGCTTGGAACTAGCGGGGGGGCCGGAGACCCAGTACTTC. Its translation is CASSLELAGGPETQYF.

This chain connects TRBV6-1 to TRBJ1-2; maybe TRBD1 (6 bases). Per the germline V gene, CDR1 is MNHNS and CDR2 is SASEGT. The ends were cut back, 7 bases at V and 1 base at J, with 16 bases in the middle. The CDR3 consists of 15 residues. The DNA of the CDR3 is TGTGCCAGCACCCCTGAGGACAGTTTTAACTATGGCTACACCTTC. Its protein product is CASTPEDSFNYGYTF.

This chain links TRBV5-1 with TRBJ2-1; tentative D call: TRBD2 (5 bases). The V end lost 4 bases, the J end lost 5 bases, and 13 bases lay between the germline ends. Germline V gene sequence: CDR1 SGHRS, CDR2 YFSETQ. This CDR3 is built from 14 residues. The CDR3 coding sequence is TGCGCCAGCAGCAACGGGAAGTCGGACAATGAGCAGTTCTTC. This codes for CASSNGKSDNEQFF.

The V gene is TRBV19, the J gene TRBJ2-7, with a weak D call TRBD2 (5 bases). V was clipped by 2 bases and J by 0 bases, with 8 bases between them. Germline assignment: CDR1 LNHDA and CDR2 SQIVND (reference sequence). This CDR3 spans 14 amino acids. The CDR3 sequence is CASSITSSSYEQYF. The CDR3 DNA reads TGTGCCAGTAGTATAACTAGTAGCTCCTACGAGCAGTACTTC.

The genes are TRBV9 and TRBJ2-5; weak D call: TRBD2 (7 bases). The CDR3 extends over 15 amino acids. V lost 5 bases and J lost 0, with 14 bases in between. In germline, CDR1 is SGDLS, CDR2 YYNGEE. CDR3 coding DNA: TGTGCCAGCAGTGGGGGCGGGAGCTACCAAGAGACCCAGTACTTC. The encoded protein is CASSGGGSYQETQYF.

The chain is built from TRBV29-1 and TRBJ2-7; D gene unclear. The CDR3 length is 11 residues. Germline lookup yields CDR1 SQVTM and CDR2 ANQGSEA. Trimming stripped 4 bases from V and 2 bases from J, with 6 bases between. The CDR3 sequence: CSVVSAYEQYF. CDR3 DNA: TGCAGCGTTGTCAGCGCCTACGAGCAGTACTTC.

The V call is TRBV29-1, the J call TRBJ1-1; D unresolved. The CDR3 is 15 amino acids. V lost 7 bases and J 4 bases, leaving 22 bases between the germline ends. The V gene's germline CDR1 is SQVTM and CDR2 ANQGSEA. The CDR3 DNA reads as TGCAGCGCCCTGAAGCCAGGAGGGATTTCCACTGAAGCTTTCTTT. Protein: CSALKPGGISTEAFF.

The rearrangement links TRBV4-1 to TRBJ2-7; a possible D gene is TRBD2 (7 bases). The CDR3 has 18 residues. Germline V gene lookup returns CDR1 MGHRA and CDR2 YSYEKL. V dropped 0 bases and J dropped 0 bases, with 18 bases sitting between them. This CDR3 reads CASSQDWGGHPPSYEQYF. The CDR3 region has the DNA TGCGCCAGCAGCCAAGATTGGGGGGGGCACCCCCCCTCCTACGAGCAGTACTTC.

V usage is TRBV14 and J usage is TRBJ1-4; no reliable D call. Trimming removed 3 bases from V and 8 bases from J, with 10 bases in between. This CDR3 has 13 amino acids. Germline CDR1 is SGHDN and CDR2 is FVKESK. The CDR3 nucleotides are TGTGCCAGCAGCCACTCGAATGAGGAAAAACTGTTTTTT. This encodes CASSHSNEEKLFF. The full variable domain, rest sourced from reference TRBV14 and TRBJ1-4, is EAGVTQFPSHSVIEKGQTVTLRCDPISGHDNLYWYRRVMGKEIKFLLHFVKESKQDESGMPNNRFLAERTGGTYSTLKVQPAELEDSGVYFCASSHSNEEKLFFGSGTQLSVL.

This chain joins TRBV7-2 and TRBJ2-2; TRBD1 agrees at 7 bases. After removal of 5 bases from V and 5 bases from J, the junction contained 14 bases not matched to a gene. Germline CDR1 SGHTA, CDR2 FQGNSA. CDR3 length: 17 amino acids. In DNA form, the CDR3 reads TGTGCCAGCAGCCCAGGGCCAGGGGGAGTGGAAACCGGGGAGCTGTTTTTT. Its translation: CASSPGPGGVETGELFF.

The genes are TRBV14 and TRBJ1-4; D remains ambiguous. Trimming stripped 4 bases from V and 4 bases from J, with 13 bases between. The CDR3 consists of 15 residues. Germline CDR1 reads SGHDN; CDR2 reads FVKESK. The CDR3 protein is CASSPPDTCNEKLFF. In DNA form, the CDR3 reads TGTGCCAGCAGCCCCCCCGACACCTGTAATGAAAAACTGTTTTTT.

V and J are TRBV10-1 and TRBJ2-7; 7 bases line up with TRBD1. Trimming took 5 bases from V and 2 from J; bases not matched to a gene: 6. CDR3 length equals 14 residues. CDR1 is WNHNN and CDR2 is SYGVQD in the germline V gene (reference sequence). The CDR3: CASSSGTVPYEQYF. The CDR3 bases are TGCGCCAGCAGTTCCGGGACAGTCCCCTACGAGCAGTACTTC.

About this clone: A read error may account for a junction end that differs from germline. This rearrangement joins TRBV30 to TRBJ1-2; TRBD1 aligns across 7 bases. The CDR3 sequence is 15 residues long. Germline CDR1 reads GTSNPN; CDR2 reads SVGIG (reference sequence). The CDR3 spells CAGSNGGGTGVDYTF. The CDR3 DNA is TGTGCCGGGAGTAACGGGGGAGGAACAGGGGTAGACTACACCTTC.

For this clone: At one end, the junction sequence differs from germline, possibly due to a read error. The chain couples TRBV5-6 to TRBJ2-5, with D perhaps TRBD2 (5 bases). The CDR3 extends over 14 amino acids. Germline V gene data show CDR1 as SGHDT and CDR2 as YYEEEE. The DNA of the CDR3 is TGTGCCAGCAGCTTGGGACTATTCCAAGAGAACCAGTACTTC. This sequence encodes CASSLGLFQENQYF.

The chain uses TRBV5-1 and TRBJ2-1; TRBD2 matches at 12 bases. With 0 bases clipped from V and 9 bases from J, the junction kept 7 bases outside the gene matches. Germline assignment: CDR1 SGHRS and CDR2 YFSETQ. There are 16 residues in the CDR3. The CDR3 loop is CASSLVASGGAREQFF. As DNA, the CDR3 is TGCGCCAGCAGCTTGGTCGCTAGCGGGGGGGCTCGTGAGCAGTTCTTC.

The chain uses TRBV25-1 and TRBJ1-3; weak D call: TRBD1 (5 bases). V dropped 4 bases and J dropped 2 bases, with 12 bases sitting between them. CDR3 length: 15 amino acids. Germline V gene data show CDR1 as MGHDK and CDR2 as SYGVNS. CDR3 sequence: CASSVTGGAGNTIYF. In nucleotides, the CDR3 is TGTGCCAGCAGTGTCACGGGGGGGGCTGGAAACACCATATATTTT.

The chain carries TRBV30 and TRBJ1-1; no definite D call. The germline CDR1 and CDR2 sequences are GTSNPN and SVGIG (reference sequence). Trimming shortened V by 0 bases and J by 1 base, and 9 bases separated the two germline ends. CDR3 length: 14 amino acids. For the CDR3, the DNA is TGTGCCTGGAGTGTATGGCCGGGGAACACTGAAGCTTTCTTT. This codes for CAWSVWPGNTEAFF.

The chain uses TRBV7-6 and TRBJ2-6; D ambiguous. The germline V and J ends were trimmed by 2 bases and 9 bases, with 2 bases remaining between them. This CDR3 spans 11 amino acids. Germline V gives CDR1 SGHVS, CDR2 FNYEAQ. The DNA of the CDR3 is TGTGCCAGCAGCTTACTCAACGTCCTGACTTTC. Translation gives CASSLLNVLTF.

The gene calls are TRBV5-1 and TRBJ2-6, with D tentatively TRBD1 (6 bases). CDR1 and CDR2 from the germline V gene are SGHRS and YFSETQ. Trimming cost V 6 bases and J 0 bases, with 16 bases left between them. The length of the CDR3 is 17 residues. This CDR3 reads CASTPGHVFSGANVLTF. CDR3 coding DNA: TGCGCCAGCACGCCGGGACACGTCTTCTCTGGGGCCAACGTCCTGACTTTC.

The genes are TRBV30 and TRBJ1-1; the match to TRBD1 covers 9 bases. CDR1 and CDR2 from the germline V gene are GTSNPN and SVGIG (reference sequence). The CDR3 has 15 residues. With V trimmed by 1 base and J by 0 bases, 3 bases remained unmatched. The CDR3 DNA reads TGTGCCTGGAGTGCCGGGACAGGGCTGAACACTGAAGCTTTCTTT. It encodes CAWSAGTGLNTEAFF.

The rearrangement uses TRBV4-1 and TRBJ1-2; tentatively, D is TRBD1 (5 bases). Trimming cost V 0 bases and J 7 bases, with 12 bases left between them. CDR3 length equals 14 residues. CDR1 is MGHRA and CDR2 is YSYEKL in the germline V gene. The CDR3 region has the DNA TGCGCCAGCAGCCAAGAGGGGCAGGTTCGTGGCTACACCTTC. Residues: CASSQEGQVRGYTF.

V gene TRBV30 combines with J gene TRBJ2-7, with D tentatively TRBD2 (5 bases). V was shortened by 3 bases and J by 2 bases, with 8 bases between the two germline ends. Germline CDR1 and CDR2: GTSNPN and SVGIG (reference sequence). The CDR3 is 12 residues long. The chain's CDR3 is CAWRRTAYEQYF. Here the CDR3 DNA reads TGTGCCTGGAGACGGACTGCCTACGAGCAGTACTTC.

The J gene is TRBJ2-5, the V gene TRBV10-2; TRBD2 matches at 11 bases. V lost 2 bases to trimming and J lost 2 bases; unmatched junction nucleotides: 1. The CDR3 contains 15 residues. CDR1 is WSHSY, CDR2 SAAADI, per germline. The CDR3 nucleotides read TGCGCCAGCAGTGAGACTAGCGGGGGTCAAGAGACCCAGTACTTC. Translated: CASSETSGGQETQYF.

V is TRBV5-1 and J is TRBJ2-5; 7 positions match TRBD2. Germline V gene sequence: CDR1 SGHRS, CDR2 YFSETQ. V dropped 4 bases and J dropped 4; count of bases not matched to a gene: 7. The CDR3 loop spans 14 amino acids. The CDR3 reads CASSPGSGGETQYF. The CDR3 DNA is TGCGCCAGCAGCCCGGGGTCGGGGGGAGAGACCCAGTACTTC.

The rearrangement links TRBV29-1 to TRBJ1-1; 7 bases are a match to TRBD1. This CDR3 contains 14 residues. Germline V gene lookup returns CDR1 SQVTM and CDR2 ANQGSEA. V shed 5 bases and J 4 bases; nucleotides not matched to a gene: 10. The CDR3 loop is CSVKKGAGATEAFF. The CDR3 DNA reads TGCAGCGTTAAGAAGGGGGCAGGGGCCACTGAAGCTTTCTTT.